This entry concerns a single TCR beta chain. This sample is drawn from a study of shared clonotypes between healthy human individuals. Data came from immunoSEQ multiplex PCR; TCRdb stores just in-frame clones and leaves some out. The sample lists 2 million to 2.5 million clones; more than 80% were seen once. CDR1 and CDR2 from the germline V gene are LGHNA and YSLEER. The CDR3 is 17 residues long. J gave up 2 bases and V 3 bases, and 6 bases lay outside the gene matches. The clonotype was recovered from a young man in good health. Some clones in this sample may be carry-over from other donors' samples. The chain employs TRBV4-3 and TRBJ2-7, with 14 bases that match TRBD2. The sample taken for sequencing was naive CD4+ T cells from PBMCs. Regarding subset: CD45RA+ positively selected. This chain's CDR3 is CASSHGLGLAGAYEQYF. The CDR3 DNA sequence: TGCGCCAGCAGCCACGGATTGGGACTAGCGGGAGCCTACGAGCAGTACTTC.